The 17 T cell receptor beta chains below all came from one sample that was sequenced in a study of OX40 agonist ivuxolimab in advanced cancers. Some clones are missing from TCRdb's copy, which holds only in-frame ones; the method was immunoSEQ multiplex PCR. The sample includes roughly 80,000 clones, roughly 85% seen only once; the top ten take about 1.9%. The material was CD4+ or CD8+ T cells sorted from blood, obtained in a trial of the OX40 agonist ivuxolimab. The receptors originated from an adult with an advanced solid tumor such as melanoma, head and neck, liver or kidney cancer.

The chain is built from TRBV6-5 and TRBJ1-1; D gene uncertain. V was trimmed by 5 bases and J by 0 bases, leaving 13 bases between them. Germline V lookup: CDR1 MNHEY, CDR2 SVGAGI. The CDR3 runs 15 residues. The CDR3 DNA reads as TGTGCCAGCAGTCCCCGCAACATGATGAACACTGAAGCTTTCTTT. Its protein is CASSPRNMMNTEAFF.

The chain joins TRBV5-4 to TRBJ1-2; D unclear. CDR3 size: 17 residues. The V end lost 4 bases, the J end lost 1 base, and 20 bases lay between the germline ends. Germline assignment: CDR1 SGHNT and CDR2 YYREEE (reference sequence). The CDR3 DNA reads as TGTGCCAGCAGCCCCCGCCTCGGGCTGATTATTAACTATGGCTACACCTTC. This sequence encodes CASSPRLGLIINYGYTF. The full variable domain, in which reference TRBV5-4 and TRBJ1-2 provide the parts outside the CDR3, is ETGVTQSPTHLIKTRGQQVTLRCSSQSGHNTVSWYQQALGQGPQFIFQYYREEENGRGNFPPRFSGLQFPNYSSELNVNALELDDSALYLCASSPRLGLIINYGYTFGSGTRLTVV.

The chain has TRBV11-2 and TRBJ2-3; unclear D gene. Germline V lookup: CDR1 SGHAT, CDR2 FQNNGV. Trimming took 3 bases from V and 0 from J, leaving 7 bases between them. The CDR3 has 14 amino acids. The CDR3 DNA sequence: TGTGCCAGCAGCTTGCGCTCTAGCACAGATACGCAGTATTTT. Translating it yields CASSLRSSTDTQYF.

The V call is TRBV7-2, the J call TRBJ2-5; TRBD2 aligns across 8 bases. The germline gives CDR1 SGHTA, CDR2 FQGNSA. Trimming removed 5 bases from V and 5 bases from J; junction bases left unmatched: 7. This CDR3 is 14 amino acids long. The DNA of the CDR3 is TGTGCCAGCAGCCGGGGGGGCCGGGGGGAGACCCAGTACTTC. Protein product: CASSRGGRGETQYF.

A few counts support this clone. CDR3 sequence: CASSDRGGNSPLHF. CDR3 nucleotide sequence: TGTGCCAGCAGCGATCGGGGGGGAAATTCACCCCTCCACTTT. The chain carries TRBV9 and TRBJ1-6, with D tentatively TRBD1 (5 bases). V was cut by 3 bases and J by 7 bases, with 11 bases left in between. CDR3 length: 14 amino acids. Germline assignment: CDR1 SGDLS and CDR2 YYNGEE. Full variable domain (rest looked up from reference TRBV9 and TRBJ1-6): DSGVTQTPKHLITATGQRVTLRCSPRSGDLSVYWYQQSLDQGLQFLIQYYNGEERAKGNILERFSAQQFPDLHSELNLSSLELGDSALYFCASSDRGGNSPLHFGNGTRLTVT.

The CDR3 nucleotides are TGTGCCAGTAGTATCGGACAGGGGACCTACAATGAGCAGTTCTTC. Protein product: CASSIGQGTYNEQFF. The rearrangement links TRBV19 to TRBJ2-1; 9 bases agree with TRBD1. Trimming removed 3 bases from V and 2 bases from J; junction bases left unmatched: 2. This CDR3 comprises 15 residues. Germline values: CDR1 LNHDA, CDR2 SQIVND (reference sequence).

This clone was picked up one time. The rearrangement joins TRBV4-3 to TRBJ1-6; D ambiguous. The length of the CDR3 is 13 residues. Trimming removed 0 bases from V and 8 bases from J, with 5 bases in between. Looked up from germline, CDR1 is LGHNA and CDR2 is YSLEER. CDR3 in DNA: TGCGCCAGCAGCCAAGATTGGGATTCACCCCTCCACTTT. This codes for CASSQDWDSPLHF.

CDR3 protein: CASSLAGQVKQYF. CDR3 nucleotides: TGTGCCAGCAGCTTGGCAGGACAAGTCAAGCAGTACTTC. The rearrangement links TRBV5-6 to TRBJ2-7, with D maybe TRBD1 (5 bases). Trimming removed 0 bases at V and 8 bases at J, with 12 bases between. This CDR3 has 13 amino acids. CDR1 and CDR2 from the germline V gene are SGHDT and YYEEEE.

CDR3 in DNA: TGTGCCATCAGCCTACAAGAGGCACATGAGCAGTTCTTC. Translating it yields CAISLQEAHEQFF. The chain employs TRBV10-3 and TRBJ2-1; D gene unclear. The germline CDR1 and CDR2 sequences are ENHRY and SYGVKD. V lost 6 bases to trimming and J lost 8 bases, with 14 bases between them. CDR3 length equals 13 residues.

The rearrangement uses TRBV5-1 and TRBJ1-6; tentatively, D is TRBD1 (6 bases). Deletions cut 3 bases from V and 8 bases from J, with 15 bases between. This CDR3 is built from 15 residues. CDR1 SGHRS and CDR2 YFSETQ come from the germline V gene. CDR3 in amino acids: CASSSGASGDSPLHF. For the CDR3, the DNA is TGCGCCAGCAGCTCAGGGGCAAGCGGGGATTCACCCCTCCACTTT.

The chain joins TRBV7-2 to TRBJ2-7; possibly TRBD1 for D (6 bases). CDR1 is SGHTA, CDR2 FQGNSA, per germline. The CDR3 length is 15 residues. V dropped 0 bases and J dropped 4 bases, with 13 bases sitting between them. This CDR3 is CASSLAPGTSYEQYF. As DNA, the CDR3 is TGTGCCAGCAGCTTAGCGCCGGGGACATCATACGAGCAGTACTTC.

V usage is TRBV4-2 and J usage is TRBJ2-2; 7 nucleotides align to TRBD1. This CDR3 has 15 amino acids. V lost 5 bases, J lost 6 bases, and 9 bases stayed unmatched. The germline gives CDR1 LGHNA, CDR2 YNFKEQ. DNA for the CDR3: TGTGCCAGCAGCGGCCGGGACAGAGGTTCCGGGGAGCTGTTTTTT. Protein sequence: CASSGRDRGSGELFF.

The chain carries TRBV18 and TRBJ1-1, with 8 positions matching TRBD1. CDR3 size: 14 residues. The ends lost 6 bases at V and 1 base at J; junction bases unmatched: 4. The germline V gene has CDR1 KGHSH and CDR2 LQKENI. The CDR3 sequence: CASSRGQGNTEAFF. The CDR3 nucleotides read TGTGCCAGCTCCCGCGGACAGGGGAACACTGAAGCTTTCTTT.

This chain joins TRBV21-1 and TRBJ1-6. TRBV21-1 is a documented pseudogene. CDR3 size: 13 residues. DNA of the CDR3: TGTGCCAGCCGCGGGGGGGCGAGTTCACCCCTCCACTTT. Its protein is CASRGGASSPLHF.

This clone was counted between two and nine times. This chain joins TRBV5-8 and TRBJ2-7, with D tentatively TRBD1 (6 bases). The CDR3 is 15 amino acids. CDR1 is SGHTS and CDR2 is YDEGEE in the germline V gene. The V and J ends lost 4 bases and 0 bases respectively, with 14 bases between them. CDR3 sequence reads: CASSPHRVNSYEQYF. DNA of the CDR3: TGTGCCAGCAGCCCACACAGGGTTAACTCCTACGAGCAGTACTTC.

The rearrangement links TRBV28 to TRBJ2-3; D may be TRBD1 (6 bases). The V end lost 6 bases, the J end lost 1 base, and 11 bases lay between the germline ends. Per germline, CDR1 MDHEN and CDR2 SYDVKM. The length of the CDR3 is 14 residues. CDR3 in amino acids: CASSSKGGTDTQYF. The CDR3 DNA reads TGTGCCAGCAGCTCCAAGGGGGGCACAGATACGCAGTATTTT. Full variable domain (missing parts from reference TRBV28 and TRBJ2-3): DVKVTQSSRYLVKRTGEKVFLECVQDMDHENMFWYRQDPGLGLRLIYFSYDVKMKEKGDIPEGYSVSREKKERFSLILESASTNQTSMYLCASSSKGGTDTQYFGPGTRLTVL.

This rearrangement joins TRBV18 to TRBJ2-2; the D is unclear. CDR1 and CDR2 from the germline V gene are KGHSH and LQKENI. This CDR3 is built from 16 residues. V was pared by 6 bases and J by 0 bases, with 14 bases between. The CDR3 reads CASSPKLNTNTGELFF. CDR3 DNA: TGTGCCAGCTCCCCCAAACTAAACACGAACACCGGGGAGCTGTTTTTT.